Listed below are T cell receptor beta chains from one sample, sequenced in a study of naive and memory T cell subsets. One entry per CDR3 protein results from TCRdb running MiXCR on the UMI-ligation and nested PCR reads. The sample comprises around 35,000 distinct CDR3 sequences, 11% of which are singletons, and 3.9% rests with the top ten. The input for sequencing was skin, taken from a tuberculin skin test site. The receptors originated from an adult in good health. Both conserved end residues are part of each CDR3. The order of the fields is J gene, clone size, V gene, CDR3 protein. Size values are once, few and many counts, or a class for expanded clones, and some rows have none.

>TRBJ2-3|.|TRBV28
CASSLYHGGDTQYF
>TRBJ2-3|.|TRBV20-1
CSAFAIKTSGGAMLRDTQYF
>TRBJ2-5|many|TRBV12-3/TRBV12-4
CASRTGQQETQYF
>TRBJ1-2|.|TRBV5-1
CASSQRGRTGGYGYTF
>TRBJ1-4|.|TRBV15
CATSRDRGNEKLFF
>TRBJ2-7|.|TRBV10-3
CAISDETQGAYEQYF
>TRBJ2-1|many|TRBV29-1
CSVLLAGGYNEQFF
>TRBJ2-1|many|TRBV11-3
CASSLGTDEQFF
>TRBJ1-1|many|TRBV5-1
CASSLLQGTEAFF
>TRBJ1-4|few|TRBV12-3/TRBV12-4
CASSLGSVNEKLFF
>TRBJ1-2|.|TRBV27
CASSLLGGTPYGYTF
>TRBJ2-3|many|TRBV30
CAWSRRLRDTQYF
>TRBJ1-1|many|TRBV28
CASSLLRHGGSRAAEAFF
>TRBJ2-5|few|TRBV13
CASSLEAGRQETQYF
>TRBJ2-1|few|TRBV3-1
CASSLAGEVNEQFF
>TRBJ1-5|many|TRBV12-3/TRBV12-4
CASTLTGGGGYNQPQHF
>TRBJ2-5|many|TRBV10-2
CAISKPGEETQYF
>TRBJ2-7|few|TRBV11-3
CASSLGVTLGADEQYF
>TRBJ2-6|many|TRBV7-2
CASSLDMSGANVLTF
>TRBJ1-1|many|TRBV3-1
CASSQYRGRGTEAFF
>TRBJ1-2|.|TRBV7-9
CASSPGPDGYTF
>TRBJ2-7|few|TRBV29-1
CSVDSAGAYEQYF
>TRBJ2-1|.|TRBV28
CASSFSPTKYNEQFF
>TRBJ2-6|many|TRBV7-9
CASSLPWGQGGRYHSGANVLTF
>TRBJ2-1|many|TRBV11-2
CASRFRTDQQFF
>TRBJ1-1|many|TRBV7-9
CASSRGTGYNTEAFF
>TRBJ1-6|many|TRBV12-3/TRBV12-4
CASSLLSDDNSPLHF
>TRBJ2-1|few|TRBV20-1
CSARGLISGTTNEQFF
>TRBJ2-3|many|TRBV4-2
CASSQDVDTQYF
>TRBJ1-1|.|TRBV12-3/TRBV12-4
CASLTGGRTEAFF
>TRBJ1-1|few|TRBV28
CASSLPHPNTEAFF
>TRBJ1-4|few|TRBV12-3/TRBV12-4
CASSSDSSNEKLFF
>TRBJ1-5|.|TRBV5-6
CASSLAGGNGNQPQHF
>TRBJ2-2|many|TRBV5-1
CASRTLGQGARTGELFF
>TRBJ2-1|few|TRBV7-3
CASSSSGHNEQFF
>TRBJ1-1|many|TRBV5-4
CASSLGGQMNTEAFF
>TRBJ2-2|many|TRBV12-3/TRBV12-4
CASSWEFGELFF
>TRBJ1-1|.|TRBV27
CASRTGAGQGIAEAFF
>TRBJ1-6|many|TRBV27
CASSLLVAGASPLHF
>TRBJ1-1|.|TRBV7-2
CASSLRGTLDTEAFF
>TRBJ1-6|many|TRBV11-2
CASSRGQLNNSPLHF
>TRBJ2-1|many|TRBV20-1
CSARVRGAAYNEQFF
>TRBJ2-7|.|TRBV20-1
CSARDFTSGDYEQYF
>TRBJ2-1|many|TRBV24-1
CATSDNAGAYNEQFF
>TRBJ2-3|.|TRBV28
CASSLPTSGTFTDTQYF
>TRBJ2-5|many|TRBV28
CASSLWFLSGSTQYF
>TRBJ1-2|many|TRBV12-3/TRBV12-4
CASSLRRGIHGYTF
>TRBJ2-3|many|TRBV4-1
CASSQRGVTDTQYF
>TRBJ2-1|.|TRBV19
CASSIGHYNEQFF
>TRBJ2-1|many|TRBV11-3
CASSFQRDYNEQFF
>TRBJ2-1|.|TRBV19
CASSSRLAGWNEQFF
>TRBJ2-1|.|TRBV5-1
CASSLVSGQGGNEQFF
>TRBJ2-3|many|TRBV3-1
CASSQVFPLGGRGLGNTQYF
>TRBJ1-1|many|TRBV20-1
CSATGQGRGNTEAFF
>TRBJ1-5|once|TRBV6-6
CASSNDYRDQPQHF
>TRBJ1-5|many|TRBV2
CASSEAQGSHQPQHF